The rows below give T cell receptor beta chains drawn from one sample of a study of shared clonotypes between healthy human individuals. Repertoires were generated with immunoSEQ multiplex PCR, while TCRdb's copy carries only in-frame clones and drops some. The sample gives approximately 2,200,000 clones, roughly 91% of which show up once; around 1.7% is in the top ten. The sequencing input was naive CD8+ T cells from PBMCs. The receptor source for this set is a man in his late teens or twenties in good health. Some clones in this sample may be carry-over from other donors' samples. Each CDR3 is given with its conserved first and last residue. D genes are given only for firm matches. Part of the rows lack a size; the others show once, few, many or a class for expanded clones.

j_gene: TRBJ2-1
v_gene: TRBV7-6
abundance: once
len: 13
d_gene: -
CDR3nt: TGTGCCAGCAGCTCAACTATTTACAATGAGCAGTTCTTC
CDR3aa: CASSSTIYNEQFF

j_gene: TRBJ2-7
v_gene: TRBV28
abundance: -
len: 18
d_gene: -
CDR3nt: TGTGCCAGCAGTCTTTCGATTCGAGAGGGAGCGCTAGCCTACGAGCAGTACTTC
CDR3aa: CASSLSIREGALAYEQYF

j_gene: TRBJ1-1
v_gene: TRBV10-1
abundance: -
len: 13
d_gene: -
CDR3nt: TGCGCCAGCAGTGAGACCCGTGCGGGTGAAGCTTTCTTT
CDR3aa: CASSETRAGEAFF

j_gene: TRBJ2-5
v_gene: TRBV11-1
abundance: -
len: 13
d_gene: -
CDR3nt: TGTGCCAGCAGCCTGACTAGGGAAGAGACCCAGTACTTC
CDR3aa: CASSLTREETQYF

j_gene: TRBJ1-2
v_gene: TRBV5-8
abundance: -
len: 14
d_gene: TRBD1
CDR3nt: TGTGCCAGCAGCATCGGGACAGGGCACTATGGCTACACCTTC
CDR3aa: CASSIGTGHYGYTF

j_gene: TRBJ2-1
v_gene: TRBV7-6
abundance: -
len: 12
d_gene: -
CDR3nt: TGTGCCAGCAGCTTAGGATTCAATGAGCAGTTCTTC
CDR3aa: CASSLGFNEQFF

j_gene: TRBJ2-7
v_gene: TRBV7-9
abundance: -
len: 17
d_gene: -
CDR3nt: TGTGCCAGCAGCCTACCAGTTAGGGCGGAACTCTCCTACGAGCAGTACTTC
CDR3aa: CASSLPVRAELSYEQYF

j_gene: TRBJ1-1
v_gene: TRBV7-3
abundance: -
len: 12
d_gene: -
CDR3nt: TGTGCCAGCAGCTTTGGGGGCGCTGAAGCTTTCTTT
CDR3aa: CASSFGGAEAFF

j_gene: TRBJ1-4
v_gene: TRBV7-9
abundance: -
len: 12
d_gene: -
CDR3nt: TGTGCCAGCAGCTTACCACAGGACAAACTGTTTTTT
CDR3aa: CASSLPQDKLFF

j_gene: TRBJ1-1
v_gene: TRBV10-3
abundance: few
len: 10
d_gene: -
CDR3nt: TGTGCCATCAGGCAAGGGGTAGCTTTCTTT
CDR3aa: CAIRQGVAFF

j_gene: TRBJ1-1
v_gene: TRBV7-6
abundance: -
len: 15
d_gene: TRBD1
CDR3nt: TGTGCCAGCAGCTTCCTGGGGACAGGGGGTAGGGAAGCTTTCTTT
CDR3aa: CASSFLGTGGREAFF

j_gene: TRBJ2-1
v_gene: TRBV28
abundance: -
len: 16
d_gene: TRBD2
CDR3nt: TGTGCCAGCAGTCCCCTCCTAGCGGGAGGTTGGAATGAGCAGTTCTTC
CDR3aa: CASSPLLAGGWNEQFF

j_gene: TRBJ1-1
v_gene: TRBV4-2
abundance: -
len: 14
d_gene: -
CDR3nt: TGTGCCAGCAGCCCAATCGGTTTGAACACTGAAGCTTTCTTT
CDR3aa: CASSPIGLNTEAFF

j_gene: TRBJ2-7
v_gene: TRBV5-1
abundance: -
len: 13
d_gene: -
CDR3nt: TGCGCCAGCAGCTTGAGGGTATCCTACGAGCAGTACTTC
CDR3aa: CASSLRVSYEQYF

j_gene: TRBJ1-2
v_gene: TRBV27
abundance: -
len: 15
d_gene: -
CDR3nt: TGTGCCAGCAGTCCACGGATGGGGGGCGCAGGTGGCTACACCTTC
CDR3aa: CASSPRMGGAGGYTF

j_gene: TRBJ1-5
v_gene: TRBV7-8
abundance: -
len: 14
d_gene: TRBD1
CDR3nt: TGTGCCAGCACCCCCGGGACAGTTAATCAGCCCCAGCATTTT
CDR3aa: CASTPGTVNQPQHF

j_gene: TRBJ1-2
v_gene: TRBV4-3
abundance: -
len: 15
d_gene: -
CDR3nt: TGCGCCAGCAGCCAATCGGCGGGGAACGACTATGGCTACACCTTC
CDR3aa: CASSQSAGNDYGYTF

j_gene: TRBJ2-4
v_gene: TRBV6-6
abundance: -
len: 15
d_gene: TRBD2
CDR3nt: TGTGCCACCAGAGGAGCGGGACTAGCCAAAAACATTCAGTACTTC
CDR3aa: CATRGAGLAKNIQYF

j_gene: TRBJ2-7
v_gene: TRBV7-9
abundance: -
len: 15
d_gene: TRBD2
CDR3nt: TGTGCCAGCAGCTTAACCGACCAGCGGGGCTACGAGCAGTACTTC
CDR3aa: CASSLTDQRGYEQYF

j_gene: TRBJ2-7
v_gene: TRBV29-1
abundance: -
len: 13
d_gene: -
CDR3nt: TGCAGCGCCCGGGCTGACGGACCCTACGAGCAGTACTTC
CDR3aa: CSARADGPYEQYF

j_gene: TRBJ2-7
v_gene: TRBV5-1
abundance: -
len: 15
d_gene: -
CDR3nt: TGCGCCAGCAGCTTGGAGGGACGCCCGGTCTACGAGCAGTACTTC
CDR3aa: CASSLEGRPVYEQYF

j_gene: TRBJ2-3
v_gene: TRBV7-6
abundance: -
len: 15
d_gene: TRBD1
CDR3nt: TGTGCCAGCACACCAAGGACAGGGGGCACAGATACGCAGTATTTT
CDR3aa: CASTPRTGGTDTQYF

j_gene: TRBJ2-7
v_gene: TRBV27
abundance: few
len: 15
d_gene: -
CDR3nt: TGTGCCAGCAGTTCGCCCTTTGAGTCCTCCTACGAGCAGTACTTC
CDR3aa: CASSSPFESSYEQYF

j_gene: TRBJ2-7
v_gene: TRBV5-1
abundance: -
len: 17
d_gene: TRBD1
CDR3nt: TGCGCCAGCAGCCTGGTCCCGGACAGGGCAGGGACCTACGAGCAGTACTTC
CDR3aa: CASSLVPDRAGTYEQYF

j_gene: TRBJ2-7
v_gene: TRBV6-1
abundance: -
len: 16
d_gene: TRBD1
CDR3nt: TGTGCCAGCAGTGAAATGGGGACAGGTGAATTCTTGGGGCAGTACTTC
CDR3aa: CASSEMGTGEFLGQYF

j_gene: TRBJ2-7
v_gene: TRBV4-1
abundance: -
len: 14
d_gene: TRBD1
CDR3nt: TGCGCCAGCAGCCCCCGACAGGGACCGGCCGAGCAGTACTTC
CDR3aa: CASSPRQGPAEQYF

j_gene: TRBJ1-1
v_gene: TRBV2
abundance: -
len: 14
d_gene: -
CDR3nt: TGTGCCAGCAGTCAGGATGGCATGAACACTGAAGCTTTCTTT
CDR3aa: CASSQDGMNTEAFF

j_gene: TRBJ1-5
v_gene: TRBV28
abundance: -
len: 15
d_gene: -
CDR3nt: TGTGCCAGCAGTTTACTTTCGCGGGGCAATCAGCCCCAGCATTTT
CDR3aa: CASSLLSRGNQPQHF

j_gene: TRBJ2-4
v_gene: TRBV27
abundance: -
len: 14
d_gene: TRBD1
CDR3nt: TGTGCCAGCAGTCCGCGGGACAGGATAAACATTCAGTACTTC
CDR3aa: CASSPRDRINIQYF